The 8 T cell receptor beta chains below were found in one sample sequenced in a study of shared clonotypes between healthy human individuals. Clones were read by immunoSEQ multiplex PCR, and TCRdb kept only the in-frame ones, dropping some. Among about 380,000 clones, around 96% were seen once, and the ten largest hold 0.25% to 0.35%. The material sequenced was memory CD8+ T cells sorted from blood. Documented subset: CD45RO+ cells pooled with CCR7-negative TemRA cells. The origin of the receptors is a man aged 30 to 39 in good health.

The J gene is TRBJ1-1, the V gene TRBV10-2; 11 bases are shared with TRBD1. The CDR3 length is 14 residues. The V and J ends lost 4 bases and 11 bases, in that order; junction bases with no gene match: 9. Germline loops: CDR1 WSHSY, CDR2 SAAADI. The CDR3 DNA follows: TGCGCCAGCAGTGGCCGGGACAGGGGGTTTGTGGCTTTCTTT. This gives the protein CASSGRDRGFVAFF.

The rearrangement joins TRBV19 to TRBJ2-7, with 11 bases lining up with TRBD2. Germline V CDR1 and CDR2: LNHDA, SQIVND (reference sequence). V dropped 0 bases and J dropped 8; count of bases not matched to a gene: 18. The CDR3 runs to 19 residues. The CDR3 sequence: CASSIEGGTSGKSLTKQYF. The CDR3 DNA reads TGTGCCAGTAGTATAGAAGGGGGGACTAGCGGTAAAAGCCTTACGAAGCAGTACTTC.

The rearrangement joins TRBV28 to TRBJ2-3; D is unclear. Trimming pared 3 bases from V and 2 bases from J, leaving 15 bases between. The CDR3 loop spans 16 amino acids. CDR1 is MDHEN and CDR2 is SYDVKM in the germline V gene. Here the CDR3 reads CASSLISKWDTDTQYF. The CDR3 coding sequence is TGTGCCAGCAGTTTGATCAGCAAATGGGACACAGATACGCAGTATTTT.

V and J are TRBV7-2 and TRBJ2-7; 16 positions agree with TRBD2. The CDR3 totals 17 residues. Germline CDR1 SGHTA, CDR2 FQGNSA. The junction had 7 bases not matched to a gene; V was cut back by 2 bases and J by 6 bases. The CDR3 loop reads CASSLWGLAGGPREQYF. In nucleotides, the CDR3 is TGTGCCAGCAGCTTATGGGGACTAGCGGGAGGGCCCCGCGAGCAGTACTTC.

The chain uses TRBV29-1 and TRBJ2-6; tentative D call: TRBD1 (6 bases). V lost 5 bases and J lost 2, with 7 bases in between. This CDR3 spans 13 amino acids. From germline, CDR1 is SQVTM and CDR2 ANQGSEA. The CDR3 sequence is CSVKGAGANVLTF. CDR3 nucleotides: TGCAGCGTTAAGGGGGCTGGGGCCAACGTCCTGACTTTC.

V and J are TRBV30 and TRBJ2-3, with 7 bases matching TRBD1. This CDR3 is 15 amino acids long. With 6 bases clipped from V and 6 bases from J, the junction kept 15 bases outside the gene matches. Looked up from germline, CDR1 is GTSNPN and CDR2 is SVGIG (reference sequence). The DNA of the CDR3 is TGTGCCTGCAAGCAGGGACAGTTACGTTTGGATACGCAGTATTTT. Protein product: CACKQGQLRLDTQYF.

The chain links TRBV10-3 to TRBJ2-7, with 11 bases lining up with TRBD2. From germline, CDR1 is ENHRY and CDR2 SYGVKD. J was trimmed by 3 bases and V by 10 bases; bases with no gene match: 5. CDR3 length equals 13 residues. CDR3 in amino acids: CATLAGGDYEQYF. Written as DNA, the CDR3 is TGTGCCACCCTAGCGGGAGGCGACTACGAGCAGTACTTC.

The chain is built from TRBV10-1 and TRBJ1-1; TRBD1 matches at 9 bases. The CDR3 totals 18 residues. Germline V gene sequence: CDR1 WNHNN, CDR2 SYGVQD (reference sequence). Trimming cost V 3 bases and J 0 bases; bases outside gene matches: 11. CDR3 in amino acids: CASSDYRGRLVMNTEAFF. Here the CDR3 DNA reads TGCGCCAGCAGTGATTACAGGGGGCGCCTCGTCATGAACACTGAAGCTTTCTTT.